This entry lists 25 T cell receptor beta chains sequenced from one sample in a study of T cell responses to AZD1222 COVID-19 vaccine. TCRdb's copy holds only in-frame clones and misses some; the assay was immunoSEQ multiplex PCR. The sample carries 90,000 to 130,000 clones, roughly 90% recorded once. The sequences come from peripheral blood, collected 28 days after the second AZD1222 dose. These receptors were obtained from an adult who received the AZD1222 COVID-19 vaccine.

This clone was seen a single time. The rearrangement links TRBV5-4 to TRBJ1-4, with TRBD1 matching 7 bases. CDR3 length: 14 amino acids. Germline V gives CDR1 SGHNT, CDR2 YYREEE (reference sequence). The V and J ends lost 5 bases and 3 bases, in that order; junction bases with no gene match: 4. CDR3 residues: CASRLQGSNEKLFF. CDR3 DNA sequence: TGTGCCAGCAGGTTACAGGGGTCTAATGAAAAACTGTTTTTT.

J is TRBJ1-4 and V is TRBV7-9; tentatively, D is TRBD1 (5 bases). V gave up 2 bases and J gave up 0 bases, with 13 bases separating them. This CDR3 has 17 amino acids. Germline CDR1 reads SEHNR; CDR2 reads FQNEAQ (reference sequence). CDR3 region: CASSLSSGHSTNEKLFF. The DNA of the CDR3 is TGTGCCAGCAGCTTAAGCTCAGGACACTCAACTAATGAAAAACTGTTTTTT.

This chain connects TRBV9 to TRBJ2-3; 9 bases are shared with TRBD2. The CDR3 covers 14 residues. CDR1 SGDLS and CDR2 YYNGEE come from the germline V gene. V dropped 4 bases and J dropped 4; count of bases not matched to a gene: 4. CDR3 coding DNA: TGTGCCAGCAGCCTCAGCGGGGGGTCAGATACGCAGTATTTT. Translated, it gives CASSLSGGSDTQYF.

The chain recombines TRBV7-9 with TRBJ1-1; D uncertain. Deletions cut 4 bases from V and 6 bases from J, with 9 bases between. CDR3 length: 12 residues. The germline gives CDR1 SEHNR, CDR2 FQNEAQ (reference sequence). This chain's CDR3 is CASSSDAPEAFF. The CDR3 DNA reads TGTGCCAGCAGCTCGGATGCCCCTGAAGCTTTCTTT. Full variable domain (remainder filled in from reference TRBV7-9 and TRBJ1-1): DTGVSQNPRHKITKRGQNVTFRCDPISEHNRLYWYRQTLGQGPEFLTYFQNEAQLEKSRLLSDRFSAERPKGSFSTLEIQRTEQGDSAMYLCASSSDAPEAFFGQGTRLTVV.

The rearrangement uses TRBV18 and TRBJ1-2; TRBD1 matches 8 bases. J lost 6 bases, V lost 1 base, and 1 base had no gene match. Germline CDR1 is KGHSH and CDR2 is LQKENI. The CDR3 loop spans 13 amino acids. CDR3 nucleotide sequence: TGTGCCAGCTCACCACAGGACAGGGATGGCTACACCTTC. It yields the protein CASSPQDRDGYTF. The whole variable domain, remainder taken from reference TRBV18 and TRBJ1-2, is NAGVMQNPRHLVRRRGQEARLRCSPMKGHSHVYWYRQLPEEGLKFMVYLQKENIIDESGMPKERFSAEFPKEGPSILRIQQVVRGDSAAYFCASSPQDRDGYTFGSGTRLTVV.

The table lists this clone with a count of one. The chain has TRBV3-1 (or the pseudogene TRBV3-2) and TRBJ2-5; D possibly corresponds to TRBD2 (6 bases). The CDR3 is 15 residues long. From germline, CDR1 is LGHDT and CDR2 YNNKEL (reference sequence). The ends were cut back, 1 base at V and 2 bases at J, with 11 bases in the middle. The CDR3 DNA reads TGTGCCAGCAGCCAAGTCGGAGGGAGGCAAGAGACCCAGTACTTC. Translating it yields CASSQVGGRQETQYF.

This chain links TRBV27 with TRBJ1-6; a possible D gene is TRBD1 (6 bases). The CDR3 is 15 residues long. Germline V CDR1 and CDR2: MNHEY, SMNVEV (reference sequence). The V and J ends lost 2 bases and 8 bases respectively, with 13 bases between them. For the CDR3, the DNA is TGTGCCAGCAGTTTAGGGGGGCTCTTGGATTCACCCCTCCACTTT. Protein: CASSLGGLLDSPLHF.

J is TRBJ2-5 and V is TRBV5-4; unclear D gene. CDR1 SGHNT and CDR2 YYREEE come from the germline V gene (reference sequence). The CDR3 contains 11 residues. V was trimmed by 4 bases and J by 3 bases, leaving 4 bases between them. Written as DNA, the CDR3 is TGTGCCAGCAGCGCTAAAGAGACCCAGTACTTC. It yields the protein CASSAKETQYF.

The chain has TRBV10-3 and TRBJ1-3; 9 bases fit TRBD1. J lost 0 bases, V lost 5 bases, and 2 bases had no gene match. Germline CDR1 reads ENHRY; CDR2 reads SYGVKD. CDR3 length: 15 amino acids. CDR3 region: CAISRDRDSGNTIYF. In DNA form, the CDR3 reads TGTGCCATCAGTCGGGACAGGGACTCTGGAAACACCATATATTTT.

The chain carries TRBV11-3 and TRBJ1-1, with D hard to call. In germline, CDR1 is SGHNT, CDR2 YENEEA. The CDR3 loop spans 12 amino acids. Trimming took off 1 base at V and 5 bases at J, with 5 bases between the two ends. CDR3 bases: TGTGCCAGCAGCTTAGTCGAGACTGAAGCTTTCTTT. As protein: CASSLVETEAFF.

V gene TRBV29-1 combines with J gene TRBJ1-2; 9 nucleotides match TRBD1. Trimming cost V 6 bases and J 4 bases; bases outside gene matches: 9. CDR1 and CDR2 (germline): SQVTM, ANQGSEA. CDR3 length equals 14 residues. CDR3 region: CSVDSGTGSYGYTF. For the CDR3, the DNA is TGCAGCGTCGACTCCGGGACAGGGTCCTATGGCTACACCTTC.

This clone was seen only a few times. The genes are TRBV3-1 (or the pseudogene TRBV3-2) and TRBJ2-5; TRBD2 might be the D (6 bases). Looked up from germline, CDR1 is LGHDT and CDR2 is YNNKEL (reference sequence). This CDR3 has 14 residues. V was pared by 2 bases and J by 2 bases, with 9 bases between. The CDR3 loop reads CASSQWDFQETQYF. DNA for the CDR3: TGTGCCAGCAGCCAATGGGACTTTCAAGAGACCCAGTACTTC.

J is TRBJ1-5 and V is TRBV2; weak D call: TRBD1 (6 bases). The CDR3 consists of 15 residues. Trimming took 8 bases from V and 1 from J, leaving 15 bases between them. Germline assignment: CDR1 SNHLY and CDR2 FYNNEI. CDR3 sequence (DNA): TGTGCCAGCTCGGGGGCAGGGACCAGCAATCAGCCCCAGCATTTT. Its protein is CASSGAGTSNQPQHF.

This sequence joins TRBV2 and TRBJ1-1; D unclear. Trimming cost V 9 bases and J 1 base, with 12 bases left between them. CDR3 length equals 13 residues. The V gene's germline CDR1 is SNHLY and CDR2 FYNNEI. The CDR3 coding sequence is TGTGCCAGTCTCTTTCTCGGGAACACTGAAGCTTTCTTT. As protein: CASLFLGNTEAFF.

The chain uses TRBV7-9 and TRBJ2-1; 10 bases map to TRBD2. The CDR3 consists of 15 residues. Germline V gene sequence: CDR1 SEHNR, CDR2 FQNEAQ (reference sequence). V lost 6 bases, J lost 3 bases, and 5 bases stayed unmatched. CDR3 protein: CASRSGTSDYNEQFF. CDR3 DNA sequence: TGTGCCAGCAGGAGTGGGACTAGCGACTACAATGAGCAGTTCTTC.

The table lists this clone with a few counts. V is TRBV5-1 and J is TRBJ1-4; tentatively, D is TRBD1 (5 bases). Trimming took off 2 bases at V and 8 bases at J, with 13 bases between the two ends. This CDR3 comprises 14 residues. Germline V gene lookup returns CDR1 SGHRS and CDR2 YFSETQ. The CDR3 reads CASSFGQGGEKLFF. In DNA form, the CDR3 reads TGCGCCAGCAGCTTCGGCCAGGGTGGAGAAAAACTGTTTTTT.

The sample holds a few counts of this clone. The gene calls are TRBV4-1 and TRBJ2-7; no clear D. V lost 4 bases to trimming and J lost 3 bases, with 16 bases between them. Germline assignment: CDR1 MGHRA and CDR2 YSYEKL. CDR3 length equals 15 residues. CDR3 loop: CASSLGPTKDYEQYF. Written as DNA, the CDR3 is TGCGCCAGCAGCCTAGGTCCCACCAAAGACTACGAGCAGTACTTC.

This chain joins TRBV9 and TRBJ2-3; TRBD1 matches 7 bases. With V trimmed by 3 bases and J by 0 bases, 7 bases remained unmatched. This CDR3 spans 16 amino acids. Germline CDR1 reads SGDLS; CDR2 reads YYNGEE. As DNA, the CDR3 is TGTGCCAGCAGCGCCAGAAGGGGACAGAGCACAGATACGCAGTATTTT. Amino acid sequence: CASSARRGQSTDTQYF. The full variable domain, with the rest looked up from reference TRBV9 and TRBJ2-3, is DSGVTQTPKHLITATGQRVTLRCSPRSGDLSVYWYQQSLDQGLQFLIQYYNGEERAKGNILERFSAQQFPDLHSELNLSSLELGDSALYFCASSARRGQSTDTQYFGPGTRLTVL.

The chain couples TRBV7-9 to TRBJ1-3; D remains ambiguous. Germline V lookup: CDR1 SEHNR, CDR2 FQNEAQ (reference sequence). V lost 3 bases and J 1 base, leaving 16 bases between the germline ends. The length of the CDR3 is 17 residues. CDR3 sequence reads: CASSFFGRTLSGNTIYF. The CDR3 region has the DNA TGTGCCAGCAGCTTCTTTGGAAGAACTCTTTCTGGAAACACCATATATTTT.

This rearrangement joins TRBV12-3 or TRBV12-4 to TRBJ2-6; D is ambiguous. This CDR3 is built from 13 residues. The germline V and J ends were trimmed by 6 bases and 1 base, with 4 bases remaining between them. CDR3 amino acids: CASSSSGANVLTF. The DNA for the CDR3 is TGTGCCAGCAGCAGTTCTGGGGCCAACGTCCTGACTTTC.

The chain couples TRBV11-2 to TRBJ2-7; D is unresolved. Trimming removed 4 bases at V and 3 bases at J, with 10 bases between. The CDR3 has 13 residues. CDR1 SGHAT and CDR2 FQNNGV come from the germline V gene. The CDR3 coding sequence is TGTGCCAGCAGCTCGTCCCTTAGCTACGAGCAGTACTTC. It encodes CASSSSLSYEQYF.

The V call is TRBV6-5, the J call TRBJ2-1; D tentatively fits TRBD1 or TRBD2 (6 bases each). The CDR3 loop spans 15 amino acids. Looked up from germline, CDR1 is MNHEY and CDR2 is SVGAGI. V lost 2 bases to trimming and J lost 6 bases, with 14 bases between them. The CDR3 region is CASSYVGGAGNEQFF. Here the CDR3 DNA reads TGTGCCAGCAGTTACGTCGGGGGCGCAGGCAATGAGCAGTTCTTC.

This clone has a single count. The chain links TRBV18 to TRBJ1-5; D is uncertain. The CDR3 sequence is 16 residues long. The germline CDR1 and CDR2 sequences are KGHSH and LQKENI. The V and J ends lost 1 base and 5 bases respectively, with 15 bases between them. CDR3 DNA: TGTGCCAGCTCACCACAGGGTACGGGGTTAGATCAGCCCCAGCATTTT. Translated: CASSPQGTGLDQPQHF.

This rearrangement joins TRBV7-3 to TRBJ2-5, with TRBD2 matching 8 bases. The germline gives CDR1 SGHTA, CDR2 FQGTGA. With 6 bases clipped from V and 5 bases from J, the junction kept 8 bases outside the gene matches. This CDR3 has 14 residues. CDR3 amino acids: CASSEGLDDETQYF. The CDR3 DNA sequence: TGTGCCAGCAGTGAGGGACTAGATGACGAGACCCAGTACTTC.

The chain uses TRBV28 and TRBJ2-2; 9 nucleotides align to TRBD2. The CDR3 covers 15 residues. Germline V gene sequence: CDR1 MDHEN, CDR2 SYDVKM. The V and J ends lost 5 bases and 2 bases, in that order; junction bases with no gene match: 3. The CDR3 here is CASSRLAVNTGELFF. The CDR3 DNA follows: TGTGCCAGCAGTCGACTAGCGGTTAACACCGGGGAGCTGTTTTTT.